These T cell receptor beta chains were read from a single sample in a study of T cell responses to AZD1222 COVID-19 vaccine. Repertoires were generated with immunoSEQ multiplex PCR, while TCRdb's copy carries only in-frame clones and drops some. There are a few hundred thousand clones in the sample; 93% occur only once, and roughly 0.5% lies in the top ten. Sequenced material: peripheral blood, taken on day 0 of AZD1222 vaccination. The receptors were gathered from an adult in good health. Each CDR3 is given with its conserved first and last residue. The order of the fields is CDR3 protein, CDR3 DNA, J gene, D gene, V gene, clone size. A D gene is named only where the DNA matches it firmly. Only some rows state a clone size, as once, few, many or a class for expanded clones.

CASIQGDRNYGYTF,TGTGCCAGCATTCAGGGAGATCGGAACTATGGCTACACCTTC,TRBJ1-2,NA,TRBV28,NA
CASSVEGTEAFF,TGTGCCAGCAGCGTAGAAGGAACAGAAGCTTTCTTT,TRBJ1-1,NA,TRBV9,NA
CASSLLWRQNSQPQHF,TGTGCCAGCAGTTTATTATGGCGGCAGAATTCTCAGCCCCAGCATTTT,TRBJ1-5,NA,TRBV28,NA
CASSLDRVGGYTF,TGTGCCAGCTCACTCGACAGGGTAGGCGGCTACACCTTC,TRBJ1-2,TRBD1,TRBV18,NA
CASSSAGGLLGYTF,TGTGCCAGCAGTTCAGCGGGGGGGCTGCTTGGCTACACCTTC,TRBJ1-2,NA,TRBV2,NA
CAIRPGQGTDSSGANVLTF,TGTGCCATCAGGCCGGGACAGGGGACTGACAGCTCTGGGGCCAACGTCCTGACTTTC,TRBJ2-6,TRBD1,TRBV10-3,NA
CASRLDRNTDTQYF,TGTGCCAGCAGACTAGACAGGAACACAGATACGCAGTATTTT,TRBJ2-3,NA,TRBV2,NA
CASSSTGVDTQYF,TGCGCCAGCAGCTCAACCGGAGTAGATACGCAGTATTTT,TRBJ2-3,NA,TRBV5-1,NA
CASSERQGPSSYEQYF,TGTGCCAGCAGTGAAAGACAGGGCCCAAGCTCCTACGAGCAGTACTTC,TRBJ2-7,TRBD1,TRBV6-1,few
CASRLTGGDSYEQYF,TGTGCCAGCAGATTGACAGGGGGGGACTCCTACGAGCAGTACTTC,TRBJ2-7,TRBD1,TRBV28,NA
CASSPTNSNQPQHF,TGTGCCAGCAGTCCGACTAATAGCAATCAGCCCCAGCATTTT,TRBJ1-5,NA,TRBV6-2/TRBV6-3,NA